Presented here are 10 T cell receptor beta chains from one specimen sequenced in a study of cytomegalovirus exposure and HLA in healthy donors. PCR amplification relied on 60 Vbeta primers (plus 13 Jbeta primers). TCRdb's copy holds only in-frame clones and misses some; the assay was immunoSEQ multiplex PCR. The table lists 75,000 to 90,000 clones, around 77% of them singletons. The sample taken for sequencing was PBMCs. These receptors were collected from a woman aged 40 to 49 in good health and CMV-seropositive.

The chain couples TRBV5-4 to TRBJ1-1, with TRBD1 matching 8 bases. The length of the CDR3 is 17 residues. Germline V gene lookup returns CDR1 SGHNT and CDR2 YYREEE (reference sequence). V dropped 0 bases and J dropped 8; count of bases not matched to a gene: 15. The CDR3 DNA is TGTGCCAGCAGCTTGGGCGGGCAATTGACAGGGGCAACCGAAGCTTTCTTT. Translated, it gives CASSLGGQLTGATEAFF.

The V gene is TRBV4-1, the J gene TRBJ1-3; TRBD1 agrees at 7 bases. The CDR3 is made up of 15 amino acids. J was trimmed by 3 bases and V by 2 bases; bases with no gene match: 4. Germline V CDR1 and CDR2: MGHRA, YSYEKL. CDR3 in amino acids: CASSQIAGGGNTIYF. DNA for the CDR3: TGCGCCAGCAGCCAAATAGCAGGGGGTGGAAACACCATATATTTT.

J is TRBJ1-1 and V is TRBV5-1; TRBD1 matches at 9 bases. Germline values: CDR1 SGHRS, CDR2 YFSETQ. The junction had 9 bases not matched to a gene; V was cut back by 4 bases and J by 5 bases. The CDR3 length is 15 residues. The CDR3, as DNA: TGCGCCAGCAGCCCAACGACAGGGGGGAGGACTGAAGCTTTCTTT. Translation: CASSPTTGGRTEAFF. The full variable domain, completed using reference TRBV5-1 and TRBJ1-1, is KAGVTQTPRYLIKTRGQQVTLSCSPISGHRSVSWYQQTPGQGLQFLFEYFSETQRNKGNFPGRFSGRQFSNSRSEMNVSTLELGDSALYLCASSPTTGGRTEAFFGQGTRLTVV.

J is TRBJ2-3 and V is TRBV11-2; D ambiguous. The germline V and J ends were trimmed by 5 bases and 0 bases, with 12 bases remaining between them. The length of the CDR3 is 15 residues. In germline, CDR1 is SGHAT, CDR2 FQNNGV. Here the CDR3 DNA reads TGTGCCAGCAGCCAGACAAGGCCTAGCACAGATACGCAGTATTTT. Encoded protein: CASSQTRPSTDTQYF.

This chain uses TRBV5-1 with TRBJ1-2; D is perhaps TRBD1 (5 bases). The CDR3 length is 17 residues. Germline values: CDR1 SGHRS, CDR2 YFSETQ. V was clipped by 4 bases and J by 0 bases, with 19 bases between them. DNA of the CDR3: TGCGCCAGCAGCCTCTCGCCTACAGGACCAGCTAACTATGGCTACACCTTC. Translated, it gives CASSLSPTGPANYGYTF.

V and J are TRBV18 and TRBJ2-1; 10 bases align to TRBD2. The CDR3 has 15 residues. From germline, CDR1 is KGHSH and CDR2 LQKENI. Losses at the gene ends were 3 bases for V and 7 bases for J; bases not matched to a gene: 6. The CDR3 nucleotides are TGTGCCAGCTCACCGAGCGGGGGGGCCTGGAATGAGCAGTTCTTC. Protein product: CASSPSGGAWNEQFF.

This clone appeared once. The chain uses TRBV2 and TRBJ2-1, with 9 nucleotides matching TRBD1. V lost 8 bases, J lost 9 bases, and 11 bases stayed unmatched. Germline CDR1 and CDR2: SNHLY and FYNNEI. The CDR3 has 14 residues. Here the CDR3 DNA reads TGTGCCAGCTCACCGGGACAGGGTGATGTTGAGCAGTTCTTC. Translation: CASSPGQGDVEQFF.

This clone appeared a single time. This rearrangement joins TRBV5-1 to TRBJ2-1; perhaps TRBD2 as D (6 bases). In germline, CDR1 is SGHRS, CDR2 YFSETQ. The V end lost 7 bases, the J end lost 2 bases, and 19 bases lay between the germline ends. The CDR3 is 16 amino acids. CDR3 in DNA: TGCGCCAGCGCTCCAACTACCGGGAGTACCTACAATGAGCAGTTCTTC. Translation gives CASAPTTGSTYNEQFF.

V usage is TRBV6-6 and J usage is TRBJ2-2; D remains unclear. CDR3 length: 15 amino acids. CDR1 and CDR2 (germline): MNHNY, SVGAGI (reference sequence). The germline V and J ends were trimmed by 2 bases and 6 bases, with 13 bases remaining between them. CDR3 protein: CASSYIGYRAGELFF. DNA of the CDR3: TGTGCCAGCAGTTACATCGGGTATCGGGCCGGGGAGCTGTTTTTT.

CDR3 sequence: CASSSYPFRGDEQFF. The DNA of the CDR3 is TGTGCCAGCAGTTCCTACCCATTCAGGGGCGATGAGCAGTTCTTC. The chain has TRBV27 and TRBJ2-1; a possible D gene is TRBD1 (6 bases). Trimming left V 4 bases short and J 8 bases short, with 18 bases between. The CDR3 is made up of 15 amino acids. Germline values: CDR1 MNHEY, CDR2 SMNVEV (reference sequence).